The 22 T cell receptor beta chains reported below all come from one sample, sequenced in a study of blood T cell repertoires in COVID-19. Libraries were prepared by immunoSEQ multiplex PCR; TCRdb keeps only in-frame clonotypes and omits some of them. The sample shows some 89,000 clones, roughly 80% of them seen only once. Sequenced input: peripheral blood. These receptors were taken from a man aged 55 to 70 with acute or convalescent COVID-19.

This chain uses TRBV15 with TRBJ1-2, with 7 nucleotides matching TRBD1. The CDR3 is 16 residues long. The V and J ends lost 3 bases and 4 bases, in that order; junction bases with no gene match: 11. Germline V gene data show CDR1 as LNHNV and CDR2 as YYDKDF (reference sequence). DNA of the CDR3: TGTGCCACCAGCAGCCTCCAGACAGGGATATCCTATGGCTACACCTTC. Amino acid sequence: CATSSLQTGISYGYTF. Complete variable domain (other parts from reference TRBV15 and TRBJ1-2): DAMVIQNPRYQVTQFGKPVTLSCSQTLNHNVMYWYQQKSSQAPKLLFHYYDKDFNNEADTPDNFQSRRPNTSFCFLDIRSPGLGDTAMYLCATSSLQTGISYGYTFGSGTRLTVV.

As concerns this clone: Germline and junction disagree at one end, which may indicate a read error. V gene TRBV3-1 (or the pseudogene TRBV3-2) combines with J gene TRBJ2-1; 9 nucleotides line up with TRBD2. The V gene's germline CDR1 is LGHDT and CDR2 YNNKEL (reference sequence). CDR3 size: 15 residues. The CDR3 protein is CASSQRGASDNEQFF. The CDR3 nucleotides are TGTGCCAGCAGTCAGCGGGGGGCCTCCGACAATGAGCAGTTCTTC.

The rearrangement links TRBV27 to TRBJ2-2; 7 bases align to TRBD2. This CDR3 spans 15 amino acids. V shed 6 bases, J shed 7 bases, and the junction held 11 bases outside the gene matches. Germline CDR1 reads MNHEY; CDR2 reads SMNVEV (reference sequence). The CDR3 loop is CASRDAGGTSGELFF. The CDR3 coding sequence is TGTGCCAGCAGGGACGCCGGGGGGACGAGCGGGGAGCTGTTTTTT.

V and J are TRBV7-9 and TRBJ1-6, with a weak D call TRBD1 (6 bases). The CDR3 is 15 amino acids. Germline assignment: CDR1 SEHNR and CDR2 FQNEAQ (reference sequence). V lost 1 base and J lost 8, with 12 bases in between. CDR3 loop: CASSLGRGGHSPLHF. CDR3 bases: TGTGCCAGCAGCTTAGGCAGGGGTGGTCATTCACCCCTCCACTTT.

This clone has only one observation. J is TRBJ2-3 and V is TRBV15; 9 nucleotides line up with TRBD1. Germline-derived CDR1 and CDR2 are LNHNV and YYDKDF (reference sequence). J was trimmed by 5 bases and V by 0 bases; bases with no gene match: 6. The CDR3 length is 16 residues. The CDR3 DNA sequence: TGTGCCACCAGCAGAGACCCCACAGGGGGCGTAGATACGCAGTATTTT. It is translated as CATSRDPTGGVDTQYF.

The V call is TRBV5-5, the J call TRBJ2-7; tentatively, D is TRBD1 (6 bases). CDR3 length: 18 residues. V gave up 1 base and J gave up 1 base, with 21 bases separating them. Germline V CDR1 and CDR2: SGHKS, YYEKEE (reference sequence). CDR3: CASSLTWTVASPSYEQYF. The CDR3 DNA sequence: TGTGCCAGCAGCTTGACTTGGACAGTCGCATCCCCATCCTACGAGCAGTACTTC.

The chain couples TRBV7-6 to TRBJ2-2; D gene ambiguous. This CDR3 has 15 residues. CDR1 is SGHVS, CDR2 FNYEAQ, per germline. V lost 1 base and J 0 bases, leaving 6 bases between the germline ends. The CDR3 region is CASSLGQSNTGELFF. The CDR3 DNA is TGTGCCAGCAGCTTAGGCCAGTCGAACACCGGGGAGCTGTTTTTT.

The CDR3 bases are TGTGCCAGCAGCGCGGGGTCTCTTAGCACAGATACGCAGTATTTT. Translation gives CASSAGSLSTDTQYF. The chain links TRBV9 to TRBJ2-3, with D tentatively TRBD2 (5 bases). Looked up from germline, CDR1 is SGDLS and CDR2 is YYNGEE. The CDR3 is 15 residues long. Trimming stripped 3 bases from V and 0 bases from J, with 11 bases between.

The J gene is TRBJ2-3, the V gene TRBV5-8, with a tentative D call TRBD2 (5 bases). The CDR3 has 16 residues. Deletions cut 4 bases from V and 3 bases from J, with 18 bases between. Germline V gene lookup returns CDR1 SGHTS and CDR2 YDEGEE. The CDR3 DNA reads as TGTGCCAGCAGCCTCCCGCTCCAGCGGCAAACAGATACGCAGTATTTT. It translates to CASSLPLQRQTDTQYF.

A single count supports this clone. The gene calls are TRBV6-2 or TRBV6-3 and TRBJ2-7; 7 bases line up with TRBD2. This CDR3 comprises 16 residues. Germline V CDR1 and CDR2: MNHEY, SVGEGT. The V gene end was trimmed by 5 bases and the J gene end by 1 base; junction bases not matched to a gene: 11. The CDR3 bases are TGTGCCAGCAGTAGATTAATACTAGCGAAGTCCTACGAGCAGTACTTC. Amino acid sequence: CASSRLILAKSYEQYF.

This sequence joins TRBV11-3 and TRBJ2-7; a possible D gene is TRBD1 (5 bases). CDR3 length equals 13 residues. Looked up from germline, CDR1 is SGHNT and CDR2 is YENEEA. The V end lost 3 bases, the J end lost 2 bases, and 8 bases lay between the germline ends. The CDR3 bases are TGTGCCAGCAGCTTCGACAGAACCTACGAGCAGTACTTC. Translated, it gives CASSFDRTYEQYF.

This rearrangement joins TRBV3-1 (or the pseudogene TRBV3-2) to TRBJ2-5; 7 nucleotides agree with TRBD1. With V trimmed by 1 base and J by 1 base, 6 bases remained unmatched. Germline V gene lookup returns CDR1 LGHDT and CDR2 YNNKEL (reference sequence). The CDR3 sequence is 16 residues long. CDR3 in DNA: TGTGCCAGCAGCCAAGTACAGGGGAATTTCCAAGAGACCCAGTACTTC. Its protein is CASSQVQGNFQETQYF.

The chain recombines TRBV2 with TRBJ1-2; perhaps TRBD1 as D (5 bases). The CDR3 has 13 amino acids. The V end was cut by 4 bases, the J end by 2 bases, with 8 bases between. CDR1 is SNHLY, CDR2 FYNNEI, per germline. CDR3 loop: CASSVPGNYGYTF. The CDR3, as DNA: TGTGCCAGCAGTGTACCAGGGAACTATGGCTACACCTTC.

This chain links TRBV6-2 or TRBV6-3 with TRBJ2-1; D may be TRBD1 (5 bases). Trimming pared 2 bases from V and 0 bases from J, leaving 14 bases between. There are 17 residues in the CDR3. Germline V lookup: CDR1 MNHEY, CDR2 SVGEGT. Here the CDR3 DNA reads TGTGCCAGCAGTTACGCCGGGCGGACAAGCTCCTACAATGAGCAGTTCTTC. This encodes CASSYAGRTSSYNEQFF.

V is TRBV24-1 and J is TRBJ2-1; 7 bases align to TRBD2. In germline, CDR1 is KGHDR, CDR2 SFDVKD. The junction had 3 bases not matched to a gene; V was cut back by 3 bases and J by 5 bases. This CDR3 spans 14 amino acids. Here the CDR3 DNA reads TGTGCCACCAGTGATGAGCGGGAAAACAATGAGCAGTTCTTC. It yields the protein CATSDERENNEQFF.

The chain joins TRBV12-5 to TRBJ2-1, with a possible D match to TRBD2 (6 bases). Germline assignment: CDR1 LGHNT and CDR2 FRNRAP. This CDR3 region has 14 residues. V was pared by 6 bases and J by 8 bases, with 17 bases between. Written as DNA, the CDR3 is TGTGCTAGTGGCCTGGAGGGCGGACCGTATGAGCAGTTCTTC. Amino acids: CASGLEGGPYEQFF.

The chain recombines TRBV25-1 with TRBJ1-4; D uncertain. The CDR3 is made up of 15 amino acids. Trimming removed 1 base from V and 0 bases from J, with 6 bases in between. Germline loops: CDR1 MGHDK, CDR2 SYGVNS. This chain's CDR3 is CASSESGPTNEKLFF. In nucleotides, the CDR3 is TGTGCCAGCAGTGAATCAGGCCCAACTAATGAAAAACTGTTTTTT.

The rearrangement joins TRBV7-9 to TRBJ2-4, with 9 positions matching TRBD2. The V gene end was trimmed by 2 bases and the J gene end by 0 bases; junction bases not matched to a gene: 8. The germline V gene encodes CDR1 SEHNR and CDR2 FQNEAQ (reference sequence). The CDR3 has 18 amino acids. The CDR3 sequence: CASSLSLAGTIAKNIQYF. The CDR3 DNA follows: TGTGCCAGCAGCTTAAGCCTAGCGGGGACTATAGCCAAAAACATTCAGTACTTC.

The CDR3 here is CASSYGTSANEQFF. CDR3 in DNA: TGTGCCAGCAGTTATGGGACTAGCGCCAATGAGCAGTTCTTC. V is TRBV3-1 (or the pseudogene TRBV3-2) and J is TRBJ2-1; 10 bases match TRBD2. V gave up 6 bases and J gave up 6 bases; unmatched junction bases: 5. This CDR3 is built from 14 residues. From germline, CDR1 is LGHDT and CDR2 YNNKEL (reference sequence).

The gene calls are TRBV29-1 and TRBJ1-2; 9 bases map to TRBD1. Germline CDR1 reads SQVTM; CDR2 reads ANQGSEA. V shed 3 bases and J 2 bases; nucleotides not matched to a gene: 4. The CDR3 length is 14 residues. In DNA form, the CDR3 reads TGCAGCGTTGATAAGGGACAGGGAAACTATGGCTACACCTTC. This translates into CSVDKGQGNYGYTF.

The CDR3 DNA follows: TGTGCCAGTAGTATGCTGGCAGGGAACACCGGGGAGCTGTTTTTT. Translated, it gives CASSMLAGNTGELFF. The chain employs TRBV19 and TRBJ2-2; no definite D call. CDR3 size: 15 residues. Per germline, CDR1 LNHDA and CDR2 SQIVND (reference sequence). V lost 3 bases and J lost 1, with 9 bases in between. The entire variable domain, with the rest obtained from reference TRBV19 and TRBJ2-2, is as follows: DGGITQSPKYLFRKEGQNVTLSCEQNLNHDAMYWYRQDPGQGLRLIYYSQIVNDFQKGDIAEGYSVSREKKESFPLTVTSAQKNPTAFYLCASSMLAGNTGELFFGEGSRLTVL.

The CDR3 sequence: CASSFVRNTEAFF. CDR3 sequence (DNA): TGTGCCAGCAGTTTTGTGCGCAACACTGAAGCTTTCTTT. The genes are TRBV27 and TRBJ1-1, with D unresolved. With 3 bases removed from V and 2 bases from J, the gap between germline ends came to 7 bases. CDR3 length: 13 amino acids. Germline V gene lookup returns CDR1 MNHEY and CDR2 SMNVEV (reference sequence).